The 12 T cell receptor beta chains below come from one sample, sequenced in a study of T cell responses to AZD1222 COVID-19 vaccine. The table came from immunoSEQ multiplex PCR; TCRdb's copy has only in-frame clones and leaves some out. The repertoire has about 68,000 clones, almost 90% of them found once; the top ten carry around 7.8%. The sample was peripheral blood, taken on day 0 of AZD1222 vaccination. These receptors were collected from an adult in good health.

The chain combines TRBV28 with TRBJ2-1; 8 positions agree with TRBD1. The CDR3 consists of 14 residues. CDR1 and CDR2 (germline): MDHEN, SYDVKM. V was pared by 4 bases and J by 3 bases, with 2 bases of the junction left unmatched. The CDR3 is CASSSGTGYNEQFF. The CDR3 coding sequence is TGTGCCAGCAGTTCCGGGACAGGCTACAATGAGCAGTTCTTC.

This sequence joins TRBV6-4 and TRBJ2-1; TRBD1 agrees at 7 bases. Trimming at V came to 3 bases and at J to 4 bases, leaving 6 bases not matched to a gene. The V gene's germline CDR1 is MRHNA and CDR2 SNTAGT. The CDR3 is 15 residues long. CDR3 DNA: TGTGCCAGCAGTGAGCGGGCAGGGGGATACAATGAGCAGTTCTTC. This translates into CASSERAGGYNEQFF.

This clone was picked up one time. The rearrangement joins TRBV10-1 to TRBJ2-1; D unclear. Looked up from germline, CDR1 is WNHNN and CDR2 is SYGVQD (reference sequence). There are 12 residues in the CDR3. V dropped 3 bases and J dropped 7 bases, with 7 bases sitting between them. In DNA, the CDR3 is TGCGCCAGCAGTGATTCGTATAATGAGCAGTTCTTC. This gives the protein CASSDSYNEQFF.

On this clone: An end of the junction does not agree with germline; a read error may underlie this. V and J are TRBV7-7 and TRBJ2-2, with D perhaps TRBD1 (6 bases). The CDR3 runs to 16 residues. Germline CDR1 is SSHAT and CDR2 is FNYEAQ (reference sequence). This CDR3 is CASSLAGTGKTGELFF. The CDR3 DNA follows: TGTGCTAGCAGCCTAGCCGGAACAGGGAAGACCGGGGAGCTGTTTTTT.

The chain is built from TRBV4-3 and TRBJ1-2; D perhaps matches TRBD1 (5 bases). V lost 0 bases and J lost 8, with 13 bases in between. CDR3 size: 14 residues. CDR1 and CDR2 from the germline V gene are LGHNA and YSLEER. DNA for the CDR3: TGCGCCAGCAGCCAAGATTTACAGGTAGTGGGCTACACCTTC. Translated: CASSQDLQVVGYTF.

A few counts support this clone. In DNA form, the CDR3 reads TGTGCCAGCAGCCTAGGGGGGGCGAGCAATCAGCCCCAGCATTTT. This encodes CASSLGGASNQPQHF. This chain uses TRBV7-2 with TRBJ1-5; tentative D call: TRBD1 (6 bases). This CDR3 region has 15 residues. From germline, CDR1 is SGHTA and CDR2 FQGNSA. Trimming took 5 bases from V and 1 from J, leaving 12 bases between them.

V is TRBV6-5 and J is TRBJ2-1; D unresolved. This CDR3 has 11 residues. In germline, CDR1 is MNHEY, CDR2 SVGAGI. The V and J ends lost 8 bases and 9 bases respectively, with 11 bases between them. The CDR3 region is CASGEFAEQFF. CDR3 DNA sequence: TGTGCCAGCGGAGAGTTTGCTGAGCAGTTCTTC.

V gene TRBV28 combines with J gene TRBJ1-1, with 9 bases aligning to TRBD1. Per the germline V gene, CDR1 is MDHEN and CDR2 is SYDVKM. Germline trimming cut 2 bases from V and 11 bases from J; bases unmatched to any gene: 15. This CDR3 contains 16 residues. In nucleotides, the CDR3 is TGTGCCAGCAGTTTAGCCGCCCGGACAGGGGATACTTGGGCTTTCTTT. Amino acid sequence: CASSLAARTGDTWAFF.

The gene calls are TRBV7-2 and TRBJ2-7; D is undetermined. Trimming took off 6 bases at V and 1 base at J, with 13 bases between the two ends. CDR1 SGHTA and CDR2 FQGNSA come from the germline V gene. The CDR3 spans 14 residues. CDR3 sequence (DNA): TGTGCCAGCAGACTAAATCTAGGGTCCTACGAGCAGTACTTC. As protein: CASRLNLGSYEQYF.

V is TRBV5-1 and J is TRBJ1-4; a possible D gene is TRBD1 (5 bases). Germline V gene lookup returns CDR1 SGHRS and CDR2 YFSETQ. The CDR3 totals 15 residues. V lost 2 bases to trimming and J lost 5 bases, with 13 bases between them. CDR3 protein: CASSLLGGTNEKLFF. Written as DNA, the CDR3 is TGCGCCAGCAGCTTACTTGGGGGGACGAATGAAAAACTGTTTTTT.

The CDR3 loop is CASSGRADEQFF. The CDR3 DNA reads TGTGCCAGCAGCGGGAGAGCAGATGAGCAGTTCTTC. The chain has TRBV7-6 and TRBJ2-1, with D perhaps matching TRBD2 (5 bases). The CDR3 is 12 amino acids. Germline V lookup: CDR1 SGHVS, CDR2 FNYEAQ. The germline V and J ends were trimmed by 5 bases and 8 bases, with 10 bases remaining between them.

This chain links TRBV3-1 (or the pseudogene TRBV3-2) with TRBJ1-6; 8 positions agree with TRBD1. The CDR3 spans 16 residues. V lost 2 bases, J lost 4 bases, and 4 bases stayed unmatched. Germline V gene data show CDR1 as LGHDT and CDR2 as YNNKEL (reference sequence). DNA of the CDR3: TGTGCCAGCAGCCAACCAGGGGGCGATTATAATTCACCCCTCCACTTT. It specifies CASSQPGGDYNSPLHF.